Following are 21 T cell receptor beta chains from one sample sequenced in a study of cytomegalovirus exposure and HLA in healthy donors. The PCR had 60 Vbeta and 13 Jbeta primers. Data came from immunoSEQ multiplex PCR; TCRdb stores just in-frame clones and leaves some out. The sample lists 100,000 to 150,000 clones; roughly 75% were seen once. The sample consisted of PBMCs. The receptors shown here come from a female donor in good health and CMV-seronegative.

The genes are TRBV6-6 and TRBJ1-2; D is unresolved. Trimming took off 5 bases at V and 2 bases at J, with 6 bases between the two ends. The CDR3 sequence is 12 residues long. The germline gives CDR1 MNHNY, CDR2 SVGAGI (reference sequence). The CDR3 loop reads CASSSMNYGYTF. The CDR3 coding sequence is TGTGCCAGCAGTAGCATGAACTATGGCTACACCTTC.

The CDR3 is CASSLGGAGPAGETQYF. The CDR3 nucleotides are TGTGCCAGCAGCTTAGGGGGGGCGGGGCCCGCTGGGGAGACCCAGTACTTC. The chain carries TRBV7-3 and TRBJ2-5, with D possibly matching TRBD2 (7 bases). There are 17 residues in the CDR3. Trimming stripped 2 bases from V and 5 bases from J, with 21 bases between. CDR1 SGHTA and CDR2 FQGTGA come from the germline V gene. The full variable domain, completed using reference TRBV7-3 and TRBJ2-5, is GAGVSQTPSNKVTEKGKYVELRCDPISGHTALYWYRQSLGQGPEFLIYFQGTGAADDSGLPNDRFFAVRPEGSVSTLKIQRTERGDSAVYLCASSLGGAGPAGETQYFGPGTRLLVL.

J is TRBJ2-5 and V is TRBV10-3; possibly TRBD1 for D (6 bases). V was shortened by 10 bases and J by 2 bases, with 17 bases between the two germline ends. The CDR3 spans 14 residues. Germline CDR1 is ENHRY and CDR2 is SYGVKD. The CDR3 sequence: CATYAGTQQETQYF. In DNA form, the CDR3 reads TGTGCCACATACGCCGGGACACAACAAGAGACCCAGTACTTC.

The chain employs TRBV19 and TRBJ2-7; 11 positions match TRBD2. This CDR3 has 16 amino acids. Trimming removed 7 bases from V and 3 bases from J; junction bases left unmatched: 11. Germline V lookup: CDR1 LNHDA, CDR2 SQIVND (reference sequence). CDR3 sequence (DNA): TGTGCCAGTATTCCCCTAGCGGGAGGTCCCCTCTACGAGCAGTACTTC. Translation gives CASIPLAGGPLYEQYF.

V usage is TRBV14 and J usage is TRBJ2-1; 12 positions agree with TRBD2. Germline assignment: CDR1 SGHDN and CDR2 FVKESK. With V trimmed by 0 bases and J by 8 bases, 11 bases remained unmatched. The CDR3 length is 18 residues. This chain's CDR3 is CASSQDQRLAGGPDEQFF. DNA of the CDR3: TGTGCCAGCAGCCAAGATCAACGTCTAGCGGGAGGGCCTGATGAGCAGTTCTTC.

The gene calls are TRBV5-6 and TRBJ2-7, with TRBD1 matching over 9 bases. Germline V CDR1 and CDR2: SGHDT, YYEEEE. The CDR3 is made up of 14 amino acids. Trimming took 2 bases from V and 6 from J; bases not matched to a gene: 6. As DNA, the CDR3 is TGTGCCAGCAGCTTCGGGACAGGGTTGGTCGAGCAGTACTTC. Amino acids: CASSFGTGLVEQYF.

J is TRBJ2-3 and V is TRBV11-2, with TRBD1 as a possible D gene (6 bases). Per the germline V gene, CDR1 is SGHAT and CDR2 is FQNNGV. The CDR3 is 15 amino acids. V was cut by 4 bases and J by 2 bases, with 13 bases left in between. The CDR3 loop reads CASSSIGTHTDTQYF. CDR3 bases: TGTGCCAGCAGCTCGATCGGGACACACACAGATACGCAGTATTTT.

In its sample, this clone was seen once. The chain couples TRBV2 to TRBJ2-7; possible D gene TRBD1, 6 bases. The CDR3 has 14 residues. V lost 1 base and J 6 bases, leaving 13 bases between the germline ends. The germline V gene has CDR1 SNHLY and CDR2 FYNNEI. CDR3 loop: CASSEGTLGGEQYF. The CDR3 nucleotides are TGTGCCAGCAGTGAAGGGACATTAGGGGGCGAGCAGTACTTC.

The genes are TRBV11-2 and TRBJ2-3; 9 nucleotides match TRBD1. Germline CDR1 SGHAT, CDR2 FQNNGV. This CDR3 is 16 amino acids long. Losses at the gene ends were 5 bases for V and 2 bases for J; bases not matched to a gene: 8. The DNA for the CDR3 is TGTGCCAGCAGCCCCTGGGGGGACAGGGACACAGATACGCAGTATTTT. It is translated as CASSPWGDRDTDTQYF.

This clone was detected once. The chain combines TRBV7-9 with TRBJ2-5; unclear D gene. Looked up from germline, CDR1 is SEHNR and CDR2 is FQNEAQ (reference sequence). This CDR3 region has 13 residues. Trimming pared 7 bases from V and 0 bases from J, leaving 9 bases between. DNA for the CDR3: TGTGCCAGCAAACGGGTCTACCAAGAGACCCAGTACTTC. This translates into CASKRVYQETQYF.

The V gene is TRBV5-4, the J gene TRBJ2-2, with 7 bases lining up with TRBD1. Unmatched junction bases numbered 8, after V lost 6 bases and J lost 0 bases. The CDR3 is 16 residues long. Germline CDR1 reads SGHNT; CDR2 reads YYREEE (reference sequence). The CDR3 loop is CASIRAGGANTGELFF. CDR3 in DNA: TGTGCCAGCATTAGGGCAGGGGGAGCGAACACCGGGGAGCTGTTTTTT. The entire variable domain, with the rest obtained from reference TRBV5-4 and TRBJ2-2, is as follows: ETGVTQSPTHLIKTRGQQVTLRCSSQSGHNTVSWYQQALGQGPQFIFQYYREEENGRGNFPPRFSGLQFPNYSSELNVNALELDDSALYLCASIRAGGANTGELFFGEGSRLTVL.

The rearrangement uses TRBV10-2 and TRBJ2-2, with TRBD2 matching over 7 bases. V lost 1 base to trimming and J lost 7 bases; unmatched junction nucleotides: 6. This CDR3 region has 15 residues. Germline V gene sequence: CDR1 WSHSY, CDR2 SAAADI. The CDR3 coding sequence is TGCGCCAGCAGTGAGTTGCGGGAGCGGGTCGGGGAGCTGTTTTTT. Translating gives CASSELRERVGELFF.

This sequence joins TRBV19 and TRBJ1-2; 8 nucleotides match TRBD1. CDR3 length equals 14 residues. Germline loops: CDR1 LNHDA, CDR2 SQIVND (reference sequence). V dropped 7 bases and J dropped 4; count of bases not matched to a gene: 8. This chain's CDR3 is CASTKDRDLYGYTF. Written as DNA, the CDR3 is TGTGCCAGTACCAAGGACAGGGATCTCTATGGCTACACCTTC.

CDR3 DNA sequence: TGTGCCATCAGTTCGGACAGGGGGAACTACGAGCAGTACTTC. Its protein is CAISSDRGNYEQYF. This sequence joins TRBV10-3 and TRBJ2-7, with 10 positions matching TRBD1. V dropped 5 bases and J dropped 3; count of bases not matched to a gene: 4. Looked up from germline, CDR1 is ENHRY and CDR2 is SYGVKD. The CDR3 totals 14 residues.

The gene calls are TRBV7-9 and TRBJ1-3; 8 bases are a match to TRBD1. V shed 5 bases, J shed 5 bases, and the junction held 5 bases outside the gene matches. The CDR3 contains 14 residues. The V gene's germline CDR1 is SEHNR and CDR2 FQNEAQ (reference sequence). The CDR3 reads CASSPTGGRNTIYF. CDR3 nucleotides: TGTGCCAGCAGCCCCACAGGGGGTCGAAACACCATATATTTT.

The chain joins TRBV6-5 to TRBJ1-4; TRBD1 might be the D (6 bases). V lost 5 bases, J lost 7 bases, and 14 bases lay in between. The CDR3 loop spans 14 amino acids. CDR1 MNHEY and CDR2 SVGAGI come from the germline V gene. CDR3 nucleotide sequence: TGTGCCAGCAGTAGGACAGCAATGGGTGAAAAACTGTTTTTT. Translating gives CASSRTAMGEKLFF.

The chain recombines TRBV2 with TRBJ2-7; 7 positions match TRBD1. The ends lost 6 bases at V and 2 bases at J; junction bases unmatched: 16. This CDR3 region has 17 residues. The germline CDR1 and CDR2 sequences are SNHLY and FYNNEI. The CDR3 sequence is CASSLGSGQVTTYEQYF. DNA for the CDR3: TGTGCCAGCAGCCTTGGGAGCGGACAGGTAACAACCTACGAGCAGTACTTC.

This clone was counted a few times. V and J are TRBV4-1 and TRBJ2-3; 11 bases are shared with TRBD2. The V gene end was trimmed by 1 base and the J gene end by 1 base; junction bases not matched to a gene: 7. The CDR3 runs 18 residues. Germline CDR1 is MGHRA and CDR2 is YSYEKL. As DNA, the CDR3 is TGCGCCAGCAGCCAAGGCAACTTAGCGGGAGGGGGCACAGATACGCAGTATTTT. Translated, it gives CASSQGNLAGGGTDTQYF.

The chain recombines TRBV6-8 with TRBJ1-4, with D maybe TRBD1 (5 bases). Germline V gene lookup returns CDR1 MNHGY and CDR2 SAAAGT. This CDR3 has 12 residues. V dropped 6 bases and J dropped 13 bases, with 15 bases sitting between them. The CDR3 loop reads CASSPGGVGLFF. CDR3 in DNA: TGTGCCAGCAGCCCGGGGGGGGTTGGACTGTTTTTT.

The chain is built from TRBV30 and TRBJ1-1, with D possibly matching TRBD1 (6 bases). Germline CDR1 and CDR2: GTSNPN and SVGIG (reference sequence). The CDR3 is made up of 15 amino acids. The V end was cut by 5 bases, the J end by 10 bases, with 26 bases between. CDR3 sequence: CAWGTPGRIRGTAFF. The CDR3 DNA is TGTGCCTGGGGGACGCCGGGACGTATCAGGGGAACAGCTTTCTTT.

This clone has more than one count but fewer than ten. The CDR3 bases are TGTGCCAGCTCAGCTGCGAGCTCCAACTACGAGCAGTACTTC. Translated: CASSAASSNYEQYF. V gene TRBV18 combines with J gene TRBJ2-7; D gene uncertain. Germline V gene lookup returns CDR1 KGHSH and CDR2 LQKENI. The length of the CDR3 is 14 residues. V was shortened by 5 bases and J by 3 bases, with 14 bases between the two germline ends.